This is a list of T cell receptor beta chains from one sample in a study of PD-1 blockade in mismatch repair-deficient tumors. Method: immunoSEQ multiplex PCR; TCRdb's copy keeps in-frame clones and lacks some. The sample consists of 120,000 or so clones, around 87% of them appearing once. This specimen consisted of peripheral blood, obtained 44 weeks after starting pembrolizumab. These TCRs come from an adult with mismatch repair-deficient cancer. Both conserved end residues are part of each CDR3.

TRBV5-6	TRBJ2-1	CASSLIYRDRLYNEQFF
TRBV6-1	TRBJ2-7	CASSEVGGRYEQYF
TRBV19	TRBJ1-5	CASRAWQGDQPQHF
TRBV29-1	TRBJ2-1	CSVGGHLKKGTSGSPYNEQFF
TRBV11-3	TRBJ2-3	CASSPGGRNTDTQYF
TRBV18	TRBJ2-7	CASSPGLGALLVEQYF
TRBV18	TRBJ2-5	CASSPRPAGEAETQYF
TRBV9	TRBJ2-5	CASSVGVRMGETQYF
TRBV6-5	TRBJ1-1	CASSLGVGEAFF
TRBV7-2	TRBJ2-7	CASSLTRSGEQYF
TRBV28	TRBJ2-1	CASSFGTSSYNEQFF
TRBV27	TRBJ2-7	CASKPGSYEQYF
TRBV11-2	TRBJ2-7	CASSSSGRSGTSGTHEQYF
TRBV28	TRBJ1-2	CASRQGGRDGYTF
TRBV7-9	TRBJ2-3	CASSSLYSGSRSDTQYF
TRBV2	TRBJ1-5	CASSEFWGRYQPQHF
TRBV15	TRBJ1-1	CATSRGGKSEAFF
TRBV6-5	TRBJ2-5	CASSRGGWEETQYF
TRBV28	TRBJ2-7	CASSLLGLAGSYEQYF
TRBV7-2	TRBJ2-5	CASSPLVGNQETQYF
TRBV4-2	TRBJ1-3	CASSRTQRRGTGNTIYF
TRBV20-1	TRBJ2-7	CSAQTSYEQYF
TRBV10-3	TRBJ2-7	CAISVSGTGDFYEQYF
TRBV2	TRBJ2-7	CASSAGVSSYEQYF
TRBV9	TRBJ2-7	CASSVDLGTTYEQYF
TRBV6-5	TRBJ2-7	CASRAGTGSYEQYF
TRBV28	TRBJ2-3	CASRGDSGRDTQYF
TRBV5-4	TRBJ2-7	CASSPRLAGSPSEQYF
TRBV5-6	TRBJ2-7	CASSRRRTSYEQYF
TRBV28	TRBJ2-1	CASSQGQGYNEQFF
TRBV15	TRBJ2-1	CATSRERLAGINEQFF
TRBV6-5	TRBJ2-7	CASSPVPGQGGEQYF
TRBV19	TRBJ1-2	CASSIGYGYTF
TRBV7-9	TRBJ2-3	CASSLQGGDTQYF
TRBV7-3	TRBJ2-2	CASSLIAGSGELFF
TRBV4-1	TRBJ2-3	CASSQGTRTSGRTDTQYF
TRBV13	TRBJ2-1	CASLAVIDNEQFF